The 4 T cell receptor beta chains given below trace back to one sample, sequenced in a study of shared clonotypes between healthy human individuals. CD45RO-negative, CCR7-selected cells formed the naive CD8 fraction, which excluded terminally differentiated effector memory CD45RA+ cells. Repertoires were generated with immunoSEQ multiplex PCR, while TCRdb's copy carries only in-frame clones and drops some. The sample lists about 580,000 clones; about 98% were seen once. The sequenced material came from naive CD8+ T cells sorted from blood. The source is a man aged 25 to 45 in good health.

This clone appeared once. The genes are TRBV6-4 and TRBJ2-2, with unresolved D. The CDR3 is 13 amino acids. The germline V gene has CDR1 MRHNA and CDR2 SNTAGT. Trimming stripped 6 bases from V and 2 bases from J, with 7 bases between. The CDR3 DNA reads TGTGCCAGCAGGGCTCCTAACACCGGGGAGCTGTTTTTT. It codes for CASRAPNTGELFF.

This chain uses TRBV7-9 with TRBJ2-7; 7 positions match TRBD2. CDR3 length: 16 amino acids. Germline CDR1 and CDR2: SEHNR and FQNEAQ (reference sequence). J lost 0 bases, V lost 5 bases, and 10 bases had no gene match. CDR3 protein: CASSITQRDPSYEQYF. In nucleotides, the CDR3 is TGTGCCAGCAGCATTACTCAGCGGGACCCCTCCTACGAGCAGTACTTC.

The J gene is TRBJ1-1, the V gene TRBV9, with D uncertain. CDR1 SGDLS and CDR2 YYNGEE come from the germline V gene. This CDR3 contains 13 residues. The V end lost 4 bases, the J end lost 8 bases, and 15 bases lay between the germline ends. In DNA form, the CDR3 reads TGTGCCAGCAGCCCTGACGGGTACATCGAAGCTTTCTTT. Its translation is CASSPDGYIEAFF.

J is TRBJ2-3 and V is TRBV30; the match to TRBD1 covers 9 bases. V dropped 1 base and J dropped 3; count of bases not matched to a gene: 5. Germline lookup yields CDR1 GTSNPN and CDR2 SVGIG (reference sequence). This CDR3 is built from 15 residues. CDR3 amino acids: CAWSGQGGWTDTQYF. As DNA, the CDR3 is TGTGCCTGGAGTGGACAGGGGGGTTGGACAGATACGCAGTATTTT.